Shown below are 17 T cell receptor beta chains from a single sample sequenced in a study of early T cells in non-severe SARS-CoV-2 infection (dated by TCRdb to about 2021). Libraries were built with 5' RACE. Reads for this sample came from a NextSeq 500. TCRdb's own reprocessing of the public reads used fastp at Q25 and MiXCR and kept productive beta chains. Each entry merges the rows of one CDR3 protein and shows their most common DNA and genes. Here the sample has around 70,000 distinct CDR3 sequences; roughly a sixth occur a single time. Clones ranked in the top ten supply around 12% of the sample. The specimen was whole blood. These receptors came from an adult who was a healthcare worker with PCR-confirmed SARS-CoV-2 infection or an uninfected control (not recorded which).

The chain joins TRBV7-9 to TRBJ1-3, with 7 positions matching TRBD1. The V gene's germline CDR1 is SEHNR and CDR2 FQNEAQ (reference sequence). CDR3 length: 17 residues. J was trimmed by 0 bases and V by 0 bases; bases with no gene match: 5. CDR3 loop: CASSLAGTASSGNTIYF. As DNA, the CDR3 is TGTGCCAGCAGCTTAGCGGGGACAGCGTCCTCTGGAAACACCATATATTTT.

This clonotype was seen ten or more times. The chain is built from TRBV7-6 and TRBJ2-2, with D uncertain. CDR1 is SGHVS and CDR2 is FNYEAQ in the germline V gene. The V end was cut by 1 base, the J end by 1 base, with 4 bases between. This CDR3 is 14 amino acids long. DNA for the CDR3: TGTGCCAGCAGCTTAGACGGGAACACCGGGGAGCTGTTTTTT. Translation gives CASSLDGNTGELFF. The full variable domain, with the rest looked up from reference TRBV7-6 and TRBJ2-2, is GAGVSQSPRYKVTKRGQDVALRCDPISGHVSLYWYRQALGQGPEFLTYFNYEAQQDKSGLPNDRFSAERPEGSISTLTIQRTEQRDSAMYRCASSLDGNTGELFFGEGSRLTVL.

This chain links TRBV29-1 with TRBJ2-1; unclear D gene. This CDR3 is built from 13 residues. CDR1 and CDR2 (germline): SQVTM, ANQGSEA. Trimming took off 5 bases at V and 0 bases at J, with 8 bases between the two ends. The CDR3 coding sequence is TGCAGCGTTATCCAAAGCTCCTACAATGAGCAGTTCTTC. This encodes CSVIQSSYNEQFF.

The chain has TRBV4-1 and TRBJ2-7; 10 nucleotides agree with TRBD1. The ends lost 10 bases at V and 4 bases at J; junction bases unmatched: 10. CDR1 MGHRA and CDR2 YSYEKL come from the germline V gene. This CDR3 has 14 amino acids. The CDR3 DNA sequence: TGCGCCACAGCAACCGGGACAGGGGAATACGAGCAGTACTTC. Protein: CATATGTGEYEQYF.

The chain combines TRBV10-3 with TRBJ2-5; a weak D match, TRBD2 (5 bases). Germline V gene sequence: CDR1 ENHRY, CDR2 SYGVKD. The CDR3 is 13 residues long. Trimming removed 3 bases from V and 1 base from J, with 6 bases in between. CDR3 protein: CAISDSGQETQYF. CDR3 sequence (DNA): TGTGCCATCAGTGACAGCGGCCAAGAGACCCAGTACTTC.

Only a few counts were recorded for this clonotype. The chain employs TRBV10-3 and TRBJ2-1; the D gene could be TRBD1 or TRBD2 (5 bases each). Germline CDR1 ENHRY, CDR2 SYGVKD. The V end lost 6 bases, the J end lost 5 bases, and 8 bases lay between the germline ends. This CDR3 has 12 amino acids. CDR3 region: CAIRRDHNEQFF. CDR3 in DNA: TGTGCCATCAGGAGGGACCACAATGAGCAGTTCTTC.

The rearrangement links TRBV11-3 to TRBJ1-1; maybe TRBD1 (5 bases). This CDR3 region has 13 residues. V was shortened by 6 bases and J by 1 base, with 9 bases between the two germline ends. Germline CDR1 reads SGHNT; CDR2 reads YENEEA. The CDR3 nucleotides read TGTGCCAGCAGGAGCACAGGGAACACTGAAGCTTTCTTT. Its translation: CASRSTGNTEAFF.

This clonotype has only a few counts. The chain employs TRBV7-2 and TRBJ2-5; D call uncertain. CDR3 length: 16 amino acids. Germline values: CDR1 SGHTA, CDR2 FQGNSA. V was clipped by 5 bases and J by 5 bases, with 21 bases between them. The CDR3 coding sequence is TGTGCCAGCAGCAACTCAGGAACGAGGCTTCTCGAGACCCAGTACTTC. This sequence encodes CASSNSGTRLLETQYF.

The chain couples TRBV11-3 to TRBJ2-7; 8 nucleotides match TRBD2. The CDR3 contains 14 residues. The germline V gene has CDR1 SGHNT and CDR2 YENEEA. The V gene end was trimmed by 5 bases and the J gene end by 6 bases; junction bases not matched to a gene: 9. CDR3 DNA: TGTGCCAGCAGCCCAGTAGCGGGAAGTTTCGAGCAGTACTTC. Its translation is CASSPVAGSFEQYF.

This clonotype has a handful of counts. The chain's CDR3 is CASSPRLAGGDRNEQFF. The CDR3 DNA follows: TGTGCCAGCAGCCCCCGACTAGCGGGAGGGGATCGTAATGAGCAGTTCTTC. J is TRBJ2-1 and V is TRBV9, with 14 bases fitting TRBD2. The CDR3 loop spans 17 amino acids. Germline V gene lookup returns CDR1 SGDLS and CDR2 YYNGEE. J lost 7 bases, V lost 4 bases, and 10 bases had no gene match.

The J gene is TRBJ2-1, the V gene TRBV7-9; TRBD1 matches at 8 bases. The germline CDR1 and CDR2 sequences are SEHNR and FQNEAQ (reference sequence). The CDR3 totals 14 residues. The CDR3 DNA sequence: TGTGCAACCAAATGGGGACAGGTGTACAATGAGCAGTTCTTC. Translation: CATKWGQVYNEQFF. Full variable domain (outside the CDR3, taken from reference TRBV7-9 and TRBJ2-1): DTGVSQNPRHKITKRGQNVTFRCDPISEHNRLYWYRQTLGQGPEFLTYFQNEAQLEKSRLLSDRFSAERPKGSFSTLEIQRTEQGDSAMYLCATKWGQVYNEQFFGPGTRLTVL.

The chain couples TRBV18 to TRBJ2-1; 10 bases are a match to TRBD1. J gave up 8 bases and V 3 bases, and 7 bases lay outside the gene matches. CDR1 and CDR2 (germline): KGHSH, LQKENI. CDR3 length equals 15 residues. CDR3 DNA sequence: TGTGCCAGCTCACCGCCGGGACAGGGGTTGGATGAGCAGTTCTTC. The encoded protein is CASSPPGQGLDEQFF.

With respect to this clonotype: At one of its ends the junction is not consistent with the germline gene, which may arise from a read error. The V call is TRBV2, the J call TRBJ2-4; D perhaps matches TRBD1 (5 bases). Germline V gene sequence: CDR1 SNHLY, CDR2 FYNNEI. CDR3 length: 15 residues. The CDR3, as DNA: TGTCCCAGCAGTGATGATCAGGGTTTTGCCAACATTCAGTACTTC. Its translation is CPSSDDQGFANIQYF.

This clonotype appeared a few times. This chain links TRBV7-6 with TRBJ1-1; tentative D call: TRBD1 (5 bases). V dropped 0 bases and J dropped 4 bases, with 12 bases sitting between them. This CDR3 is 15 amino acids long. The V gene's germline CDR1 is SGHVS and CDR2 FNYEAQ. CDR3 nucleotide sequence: TGTGCCAGCAGCTTAGCAGGGGCGGGGGGCACTGAAGCTTTCTTT. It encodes CASSLAGAGGTEAFF. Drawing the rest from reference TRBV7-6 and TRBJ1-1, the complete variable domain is GAGVSQSPRYKVTKRGQDVALRCDPISGHVSLYWYRQALGQGPEFLTYFNYEAQQDKSGLPNDRFSAERPEGSISTLTIQRTEQRDSAMYRCASSLAGAGGTEAFFGQGTRLTVV.

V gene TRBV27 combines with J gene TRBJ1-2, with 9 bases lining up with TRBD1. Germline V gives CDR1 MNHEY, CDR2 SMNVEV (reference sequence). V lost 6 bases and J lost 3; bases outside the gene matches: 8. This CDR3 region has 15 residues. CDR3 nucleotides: TGTGCCAGCAGATATACAGGGGGCGCGCACTATGGCTACACCTTC. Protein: CASRYTGGAHYGYTF.

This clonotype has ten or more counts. The DNA for the CDR3 is TGTGCCAGTACCAAGGGGGGGGCCACAGGCGAGCAGTACTTC. This gives the protein CASTKGGATGEQYF. The V and J genes are TRBV19 and TRBJ2-7; D is possibly TRBD2 (7 bases). Germline V gene sequence: CDR1 LNHDA, CDR2 SQIVND (reference sequence). V dropped 7 bases and J dropped 6 bases, with 19 bases sitting between them. The CDR3 contains 14 residues.

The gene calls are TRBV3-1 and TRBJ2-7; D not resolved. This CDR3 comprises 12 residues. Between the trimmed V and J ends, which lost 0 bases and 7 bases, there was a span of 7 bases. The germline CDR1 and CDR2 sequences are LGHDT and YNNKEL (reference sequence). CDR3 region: CASSQDLREQYF. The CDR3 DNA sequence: TGTGCCAGCAGCCAAGATCTCCGAGAGCAGTACTTC.